This is a list of T cell receptor beta chains from one sample in a study of vaccination effects on CD4 cells after COVID-19. No antigen is known for these receptors. Generated by immunoSEQ multiplex PCR, the TCRdb table keeps only in-frame clones and is missing some. This table holds about 24,000 clones, roughly four fifths found once. This material consisted of CD4+ T cells from PBMCs cultured with SARS-CoV-2 spike peptides, taken before COVID-19 vaccination. The receptors were gathered from a human donor who had a prior SARS-CoV-2 infection. Both conserved end residues are part of each CDR3. Fields, in order: clone size, V gene, CDR3 length, J gene, D gene, CDR3 protein, CDR3 DNA. A D gene is named only where the DNA matches it firmly. Not every row has a clone size; where given, it reads once, few, many or a size class.

>-|TRBV21-1|16|TRBJ1-3|-
CASSKTGGGPGNTIYF
TGTGCCAGCAGCAAAACAGGGGGCGGGCCTGGAAACACCATATATTTT
>-|TRBV4-1|15|TRBJ2-1|TRBD2
CASSRLAGGVDEQFF
TGCGCCAGCAGCCGACTAGCGGGGGGGGTGGATGAGCAGTTCTTC
>medium-sized|TRBV19|13|TRBJ1-2|-
CASSIHGDYGYTF
TGTGCCAGTAGTATCCATGGGGACTATGGCTACACCTTC
>-|TRBV5-1|16|TRBJ2-2|TRBD1
CASSWGQGPDTGELFF
TGCGCCAGCAGCTGGGGACAGGGTCCTGACACCGGGGAGCTGTTTTTT
>few|TRBV2|16|TRBJ1-3|TRBD1
CASKGQGELAGNTIYF
TGTGCCAGCAAGGGACAGGGGGAGCTCGCTGGAAACACCATATATTTT
>-|TRBV4-2|16|TRBJ1-1|-
CASSQDRGRRDTEAFF
TGTGCCAGCAGCCAAGATCGGGGCAGGAGGGACACTGAAGCTTTCTTT
>-|TRBV6-2/TRBV6-3|17|TRBJ2-7|-
CASSYYPGQRSSYEQYF
TGTGCCAGCAGTTACTACCCGGGACAACGATCCTCCTACGAGCAGTACTTC
>-|TRBV11-2|13|TRBJ2-2|-
CASVSGPSGELFF
TGTGCCAGCGTCTCGGGACCCTCCGGGGAGCTGTTTTTT
>-|TRBV6-2/TRBV6-3|15|TRBJ2-3|-
CASSYWDRRTDTQYF
TGTGCCAGCAGTTACTGGGACCGCCGCACAGATACGCAGTATTTT
>-|TRBV5-6|17|TRBJ1-2|-
CASSSRELGDKDYGYTF
TGTGCCAGCAGCTCCCGGGAATTGGGCGACAAGGACTATGGCTACACCTTC
>-|TRBV13|18|TRBJ1-1|-
CASSLYDPATQENTEAFF
TGTGCCAGCAGCTTATACGATCCGGCCACACAAGAGAACACTGAAGCTTTCTTT
>-|TRBV3-1/TRBV3-2|14|TRBJ1-2|-
CASSQVENRQGYTF
TGTGCCAGCAGCCAAGTGGAGAATCGTCAAGGCTACACCTTC
>-|TRBV7-6|15|TRBJ2-7|TRBD2
CASSRGVGSPYEQYF
TGTGCCAGCAGCCGGGGGGTGGGGTCTCCCTACGAGCAGTACTTC
>-|TRBV7-2|16|TRBJ2-7|-
CASSPNRPSASYEQYF
TGTGCCAGCAGCCCGAATAGGCCTAGCGCTTCCTACGAGCAGTACTTC
>-|TRBV18|13|TRBJ2-7|TRBD2
CASSHTSAKEQYF
TGTGCCAGCTCACATACTAGCGCGAAAGAGCAGTACTTC
>-|TRBV7-2|14|TRBJ2-1|TRBD2
CASSFIGGGTVQFF
TGTGCCAGCAGCTTCATCGGCGGGGGTACGGTGCAGTTCTTC
>few|TRBV10-3|15|TRBJ1-6|TRBD1
CAISETGQTPTPLHF
TGTGCCATCAGTGAAACGGGACAGACCCCGACCCCCCTCCACTTT
>-|TRBV4-3|14|TRBJ2-7|-
CASSLNPSLGEQYF
TGCGCCAGCAGCCTTAATCCTAGTCTAGGCGAGCAGTACTTC
>-|TRBV19|14|TRBJ2-7|TRBD1
CASSDRDRSKEQYF
TGTGCCAGTAGTGACCGGGACAGGTCGAAGGAGCAGTACTTC
>-|TRBV11-3|16|TRBJ2-3|TRBD2
CASSSGLAGPTDTQYF
TGTGCCAGCAGCTCCGGACTAGCGGGGCCTACAGATACGCAGTATTTT
>-|TRBV3-1/TRBV3-2|14|TRBJ1-2|-
CASSRQQGSNGYTF
TGTGCCAGCAGCCGTCAACAGGGATCGAATGGCTACACCTTC
>-|TRBV30|13|TRBJ1-5|-
CAWSWDSNQPQHF
TGTGCCTGGAGTTGGGATAGCAATCAGCCCCAGCATTTT
>-|TRBV6-5|12|TRBJ2-5|-
CASSRMRETQYF
TGTGCCAGCAGTCGGATGCGAGAGACCCAGTACTTC
>-|TRBV7-2|15|TRBJ2-3|-
CASSLAPGRTDTQYF
TGTGCCAGCAGCTTAGCCCCCGGCCGCACAGATACGCAGTATTTT
>-|TRBV19|14|TRBJ1-1|-
CASTMAGPWTEAFF
TGTGCCAGTACCATGGCCGGGCCGTGGACTGAAGCTTTCTTT
>-|TRBV7-7|17|TRBJ2-3|TRBD2
CASSPGTSGGYTDTQYF
TGTGCTAGCAGCCCCGGGACTAGCGGGGGGTACACAGATACGCAGTATTTT
>-|TRBV20-1|9|TRBJ1-1|-
CSARSSAFF
TGCAGTGCAAGGTCCTCAGCTTTCTTT
>-|TRBV5-4|15|TRBJ2-7|-
CASSPDRGMTYEQYF
TGTGCCAGCAGCCCCGACAGAGGAATGACCTACGAGCAGTACTTC
>once|TRBV7-3|15|TRBJ2-3|-
CASRLMDTNTDTQYF
TGTGCCAGCAGGTTAATGGACACAAACACAGATACGCAGTATTTT
>-|TRBV5-6|13|TRBJ2-7|-
CASSLEHTYEQYF
TGTGCCAGCAGCTTAGAGCACACCTACGAGCAGTACTTC
>once|TRBV30|14|TRBJ2-3|-
CAWIREVGSDTQYF
TGTGCCTGGATCAGGGAAGTTGGGTCAGATACGCAGTATTTT
>-|TRBV20-1|15|TRBJ1-2|-
CSASYPSGRLGGYTF
TGCAGTGCCAGTTACCCGAGTGGCAGGTTAGGTGGCTACACCTTC
>-|TRBV5-1|15|TRBJ1-2|-
CASSSSRQANYGYTF
TGCGCCAGCAGCTCCTCTAGACAGGCTAACTATGGCTACACCTTC
>-|TRBV9|13|TRBJ2-5|-
CASSVRIRETQYF
TGTGCCAGCAGCGTTCGTATACGGGAGACCCAGTACTTC
>-|TRBV19|13|TRBJ1-5|-
CASSIGPRQPQHF
TGTGCCAGTAGTATTGGCCCCCGACAGCCCCAGCATTTT
>-|TRBV27|15|TRBJ2-1|TRBD2
CASSRRTSGTNEQFF
TGTGCCAGCAGCCGACGGACTAGCGGGACCAATGAGCAGTTCTTC
>-|TRBV7-9|15|TRBJ2-3|-
CASSFSQRDVDTQYF
TGTGCCAGCAGCTTTTCTCAGAGGGATGTAGATACGCAGTATTTT